This T cell receptor beta chain stems from a study of T-cell reconstitution after alpha-beta-depleted transplantation in children (dated by TCRdb to 2016 to 2017). Looking at the study overall: Using TCR repertoire profiling, the study quantitatively followed how T-cell immune reconstitution unfolded in children after TCRalphabeta/CD19-depleted allogeneic hematopoietic cell transplantation. The research as a whole found: Over the following months the frequencies of hyperexpanded clones went down, and after one year T-cell counts and TCRbeta diversity were mostly credited to newly produced T cells. In some patients, the high TCRbeta diversity seen at day 60 was put down to recipient T cells and intrathymic progenitors that had survived conditioning. Apparently early alphabetaT-cell count recovery about two months after transplant reportedly relied on only several hundred rapidly expanded clones derived from non-depleted graft cells.

Library creation used PCR. The data were produced on an Illumina HiSeq 2500. TCR library preparation used molecular barcoding, with unique molecular identifiers applied to normalize quantification of the TCRbeta repertoire. TCRdb reanalyzed the raw reads on its own, using fastp at Q25 for trimming and MiXCR for clone calling, and kept in-frame beta chains. CDR3 protein sequences are deduplicated, and each keeps its most common genes and DNA. In all, the sample holds approximately 400,000 distinct CDR3 sequences, and about 16% of those were seen once. 25% to 30% of the sample lies in the top ten. The germline V gene encodes CDR1 SGHRS and CDR2 YFSETQ. The CDR3 runs 14 amino acids, cysteine and phenylalanine included. Only the CDR3 part of the read is kept: 42 bases, read in frame from the first base. The junction carries 9 bases between V and J, which are trimmed by 0 bases and 2 bases respectively.

What this sample's treatment or condition label stands for: allogeneic hematopoietic cell transplantation with graft depleted of TCRalphabeta T cells and CD19 B cells. The children who served as transplant recipients had been given grafts of TCRalphabeta/CD19-depleted allogeneic hematopoietic cells. As to this clonotype: Its antigen target is currently unknown. No base quality information exists; no much larger clone differs at one position.

Sequencing used PBMCs, mostly from graft donor cells, obtained 360 days after TCRalphabeta/CD19-depleted stem cell transplant. The rearranged segments are TRBV5-1 and TRBJ2-7; the D gene remains uncertain. This receptor was obtained from a boy in the first two years of life who had a stem cell transplant for Wiskott-Aldrich syndrome, so the T cells may come from the graft donor. The DNA sequence is given as TGCGCCAGCAGCTTGGCTGTTTCGCCCTACGAGCAGTACTTC. Its protein product is CASSLAVSPYEQYF.